The 2 T cell receptor beta chains below were found in one sample sequenced in a study of OX40 agonist ivuxolimab in advanced cancers. This table comes from immunoSEQ multiplex PCR, and its TCRdb copy is limited to in-frame clones, with some not included. The table lists just under 85,000 clones, about 81% of them singletons, with 6.5% to 8% in the top ten. Sequenced material: CD4+ or CD8+ T cells sorted from blood, taken in a trial of the OX40 agonist ivuxolimab. These receptors were obtained from an adult with an advanced solid tumor such as melanoma, head and neck, liver or kidney cancer.

The gene calls are TRBV15 and TRBJ2-1; TRBD2 might be the D (5 bases). The CDR3 is 12 residues long. The ends were cut back, 1 base at V and 9 bases at J, with 7 bases in the middle. In germline, CDR1 is LNHNV, CDR2 YYDKDF (reference sequence). CDR3 DNA: TGTGCCACCAGCAGAGCCCGGGGTGAGCAGTTCTTC. Amino acids: CATSRARGEQFF.

The chain links TRBV7-2 to TRBJ2-5, with D perhaps matching TRBD1 (6 bases). Germline-derived CDR1 and CDR2 are SGHTA and FQGNSA. Trimming removed 8 bases from V and 7 bases from J, with 20 bases in between. The CDR3 sequence is 14 residues long. The CDR3 DNA reads TGTGCCAGCTTAACCCCCGCGACAGGAGGGACCCAGTACTTC. Translated, it gives CASLTPATGGTQYF.